Below, 10 T cell receptor beta chains from the same sample are listed, as sequenced in a study of Graves' ophthalmopathy and Graves' hyperthyroidism. The study amplified TCR beta CDR3 regions using RNA transcripts. First-round RT-PCR employed HTBI primers, with a second-round multiplex PCR after it. TCRdb called the multiplex PCR reads again in MiXCR, with one record for every CDR3 protein. The sample includes 230,000 or so distinct CDR3 sequences, around 50% seen only once; the top ten take less than 60%. The sample consisted of peripheral blood. The receptor set was obtained from an adult man with Graves' ophthalmopathy.

The rearrangement links TRBV15 to TRBJ2-2, with no clear D. The CDR3 extends over 15 amino acids. CDR1 is LNHNV, CDR2 YYDKDF, per germline (reference sequence). Trimming left V 0 bases short and J 3 bases short, with 8 bases between. CDR3: CATSREGPHTGELFF. CDR3 coding DNA: TGTGCCACCAGCAGAGAAGGGCCGCACACCGGGGAGCTGTTTTTT.

In its sample, this clonotype was seen a few times. The chain couples TRBV7-9 to TRBJ2-2; D uncertain. Looked up from germline, CDR1 is SEHNR and CDR2 is FQNEAQ (reference sequence). Trimming pared 5 bases from V and 2 bases from J, leaving 12 bases between. This CDR3 has 15 residues. DNA of the CDR3: TGTGCCAGCAGCCACGACGGGCTTAACACCGGGGAGCTGTTTTTT. Its translation is CASSHDGLNTGELFF.

There are a few counts of this clonotype. This chain joins TRBV7-2 and TRBJ2-2, with 7 bases identical to TRBD2. Trimming removed 2 bases from V and 6 bases from J; junction bases left unmatched: 6. The germline CDR1 and CDR2 sequences are SGHTA and FQGNSA. The CDR3 runs to 15 residues. Here the CDR3 DNA reads TGTGCCAGCAGCTTACAGCGGGGTCTCGCCGGGGAGCTGTTTTTT. Protein: CASSLQRGLAGELFF.

The V and J genes are TRBV4-1 and TRBJ1-5; D gene uncertain. This CDR3 contains 15 residues. Germline assignment: CDR1 MGHRA and CDR2 YSYEKL. V was clipped by 4 bases and J by 0 bases, with 10 bases between them. Written as DNA, the CDR3 is TGCGCCAGCAGCCTCCTCCACAGTAGCAATCAGCCCCAGCATTTT. Translated, it gives CASSLLHSSNQPQHF.

This clonotype was observed a handful of times. V usage is TRBV10-2 and J usage is TRBJ1-2, with D maybe TRBD1 (6 bases). The ends were cut back, 3 bases at V and 8 bases at J, with 19 bases in the middle. This CDR3 region has 15 residues. The V gene's germline CDR1 is WSHSY and CDR2 SAAADI. The DNA for the CDR3 is TGCGCCAGCAGTGAATCCCACAGGGCCCCCTCGGGCTACACCTTC. The encoded protein is CASSESHRAPSGYTF.

This clonotype was picked up a small number of times. The genes are TRBV9 and TRBJ1-6; D gene ambiguous. Germline V gives CDR1 SGDLS, CDR2 YYNGEE. Trimming shortened V by 5 bases and J by 8 bases, and 17 bases separated the two germline ends. CDR3 size: 15 residues. The CDR3 DNA reads as TGTGCCAGCAGTTACTCGAAATCCGGCGATTCACCCCTCCACTTT. Protein sequence: CASSYSKSGDSPLHF.

The chain carries TRBV12-3 or TRBV12-4 and TRBJ1-1; TRBD1 matches at 7 bases. The ends lost 4 bases at V and 4 bases at J; junction bases unmatched: 6. This CDR3 comprises 14 residues. CDR3 DNA sequence: TGTGCCAGCAGTTCTAACAGGGGTGGCACTGAAGCTTTCTTT. Its protein is CASSSNRGGTEAFF.

V and J are TRBV2 and TRBJ1-2, with unresolved D. Trimming pared 5 bases from V and 1 base from J, leaving 14 bases between. The length of the CDR3 is 15 residues. CDR1 and CDR2 (germline): SNHLY, FYNNEI. Written as DNA, the CDR3 is TGTGCCAGCAGTCTGAGCCGCCATATTAACTATGGCTACACCTTC. Amino acids: CASSLSRHINYGYTF.

A few counts support this clonotype. The V gene is TRBV7-8, the J gene TRBJ1-1; possible D gene TRBD1, 5 bases. V was pared by 7 bases and J by 2 bases, with 14 bases between. CDR3 size: 14 residues. Looked up from germline, CDR1 is SGHVS and CDR2 is FQNEAQ. CDR3 DNA sequence: TGTGCCAGCACGGTCCCAGGGAAAAACACTGAAGCTTTCTTT. It is translated as CASTVPGKNTEAFF.

This clonotype has ten or more counts. The rearrangement links TRBV15 to TRBJ1-3; D is possibly TRBD1 (5 bases). In germline, CDR1 is LNHNV, CDR2 YYDKDF (reference sequence). V lost 0 bases to trimming and J lost 0 bases, with 6 bases between them. The CDR3 consists of 15 residues. This CDR3 is CATSRDRGSGNTIYF. The CDR3 coding sequence is TGTGCCACCAGCAGAGATAGGGGCTCTGGAAACACCATATATTTT.